Listed below are T cell receptor beta chains from one sample, sequenced in a study of siplizumab effects on memory and regulatory T cells. The protocol was immunoSEQ multiplex PCR, while the TCRdb copy is restricted to in-frame clones and leaves out a portion. The sample has 85,000 to 90,000 clones; 80% to 90% are singletons. The sample comprised CD4+ T cells sorted from blood. The receptors stem from a human donor in good health. The CDR3 runs from the conserved cysteine through the conserved F or W. A D gene is named only where the DNA matches it firmly. Size values are once, few and many counts, or a class for expanded clones, and some rows have none.

clone_size: NA
v_call: TRBV29-1
j_call: TRBJ2-1
d_call: TRBD1
cdr3_length: 18
cdr3_aa: CSVEGTGLRGGSYNEQFF
cdr3_nt: TGCAGCGTTGAGGGGACAGGGCTTAGAGGGGGGTCCTACAATGAGCAGTTCTTC

clone_size: NA
v_call: TRBV27
j_call: TRBJ1-5
d_call: TRBD1
cdr3_length: 16
cdr3_aa: CASSWTGAYSNQPQHF
cdr3_nt: TGTGCCAGCAGTTGGACAGGGGCCTATAGCAATCAGCCCCAGCATTTT

clone_size: NA
v_call: TRBV12-5
j_call: TRBJ2-7
d_call: TRBD2
cdr3_length: 15
cdr3_aa: CASGRLSGASYEQYF
cdr3_nt: TGTGCTAGTGGTCGCCTTAGCGGGGCCTCCTACGAGCAGTACTTC

clone_size: NA
v_call: TRBV2
j_call: TRBJ2-1
d_call: TRBD2
cdr3_length: 18
cdr3_aa: CASRDPGLAGGKRNEQFF
cdr3_nt: TGTGCCAGCAGAGACCCGGGACTAGCGGGAGGGAAGCGCAATGAGCAGTTCTTC

clone_size: NA
v_call: TRBV5-1
j_call: TRBJ2-6
d_call: NA
cdr3_length: 16
cdr3_aa: CASSLGGSPGANVLTF
cdr3_nt: TGCGCCAGCAGCTTGGGGGGCAGCCCTGGGGCCAACGTCCTGACTTTC

clone_size: NA
v_call: TRBV18
j_call: TRBJ2-7
d_call: NA
cdr3_length: 12
cdr3_aa: CASSRGDYEQYF
cdr3_nt: TGTGCCAGCTCACGAGGGGACTACGAGCAGTACTTC

clone_size: NA
v_call: TRBV19
j_call: TRBJ1-2
d_call: NA
cdr3_length: 15
cdr3_aa: CASSFLDRLGYGYTF
cdr3_nt: TGTGCCAGTAGTTTCTTGGACCGCCTGGGGTATGGCTACACCTTC

clone_size: NA
v_call: TRBV5-5
j_call: TRBJ2-6
d_call: NA
cdr3_length: 17
cdr3_aa: CASSRVPQASGANVLTF
cdr3_nt: TGTGCCAGCAGCCGGGTCCCGCAAGCCTCTGGGGCCAACGTCCTGACTTTC

clone_size: NA
v_call: TRBV5-1
j_call: TRBJ2-3
d_call: NA
cdr3_length: 14
cdr3_aa: CASSRGLNTDTQYF
cdr3_nt: TGCGCCAGCAGCCGGGGACTCAACACAGATACGCAGTATTTT

clone_size: NA
v_call: TRBV19
j_call: TRBJ1-5
d_call: NA
cdr3_length: 14
cdr3_aa: CASSIMGSNQPQHF
cdr3_nt: TGTGCCAGTAGTATAATGGGGAGCAATCAGCCCCAGCATTTT

clone_size: NA
v_call: TRBV6-5
j_call: TRBJ1-1
d_call: NA
cdr3_length: 16
cdr3_aa: CASSYVVYPMNTEAFF
cdr3_nt: TGTGCCAGCAGTTACGTGGTTTACCCCATGAACACTGAAGCTTTCTTT

clone_size: NA
v_call: TRBV30
j_call: TRBJ2-7
d_call: TRBD2
cdr3_length: 16
cdr3_aa: CAWGTPRGGRSVEQYF
cdr3_nt: TGTGCCTGGGGTACCCCGAGGGGCGGGAGGTCTGTCGAGCAGTACTTC

clone_size: NA
v_call: TRBV19
j_call: TRBJ2-5
d_call: NA
cdr3_length: 13
cdr3_aa: CASSVSREETQYF
cdr3_nt: TGTGCCAGTTCGGTTAGCCGGGAAGAGACCCAGTACTTC

clone_size: once
v_call: TRBV5-1
j_call: TRBJ2-2
d_call: TRBD2
cdr3_length: 18
cdr3_aa: CASSPGTSGILNTGELFF
cdr3_nt: TGCGCCAGCAGCCCCGGGACTAGCGGGATTCTAAACACCGGGGAGCTGTTTTTT

clone_size: NA
v_call: TRBV20-1
j_call: TRBJ2-7
d_call: NA
cdr3_length: 11
cdr3_aa: CRGSNGDEQYF
cdr3_nt: TGCAGGGGGAGCAACGGGGACGAGCAGTACTTC

clone_size: NA
v_call: TRBV12-5
j_call: TRBJ2-6
d_call: NA
cdr3_length: 18
cdr3_aa: CASGLVRGDSSGANVLTF
cdr3_nt: TGTGCTAGTGGTTTGGTACGCGGGGATAGCTCTGGGGCCAACGTCCTGACTTTC

clone_size: NA
v_call: TRBV7-8
j_call: TRBJ1-1
d_call: TRBD1
cdr3_length: 17
cdr3_aa: CASSWDRQGGLNTEAFF
cdr3_nt: TGTGCCAGCAGCTGGGACCGGCAGGGGGGGCTGAACACTGAAGCTTTCTTT

clone_size: NA
v_call: TRBV6-4
j_call: TRBJ2-2
d_call: NA
cdr3_length: 14
cdr3_aa: CASGTSVNTGELFF
cdr3_nt: TGTGCCAGCGGGACATCGGTTAACACCGGGGAGCTGTTTTTT

clone_size: NA
v_call: TRBV10-2
j_call: TRBJ2-2
d_call: NA
cdr3_length: 15
cdr3_aa: CASSDLAANTGELFF
cdr3_nt: TGCGCCAGCAGTGATTTAGCGGCAAACACCGGGGAGCTGTTTTTT

clone_size: NA
v_call: TRBV14
j_call: TRBJ2-2
d_call: TRBD1
cdr3_length: 19
cdr3_aa: CASSQTSGTGFLQAGELFF
cdr3_nt: TGTGCCAGCAGCCAGACCTCCGGGACAGGGTTTCTCCAAGCCGGGGAGCTGTTTTTT

clone_size: NA
v_call: TRBV6-1
j_call: TRBJ2-7
d_call: TRBD2
cdr3_length: 13
cdr3_aa: CASSRGLAYEQYF
cdr3_nt: TGTGCCAGCAGCCGGGGACTAGCCTACGAGCAGTACTTC

clone_size: NA
v_call: TRBV7-8
j_call: TRBJ2-1
d_call: TRBD2
cdr3_length: 19
cdr3_aa: CASSSTGPRLAGGQPEQFF
cdr3_nt: TGTGCCAGCAGCTCGACAGGGCCAAGACTAGCGGGAGGCCAACCCGAGCAGTTCTTC

clone_size: NA
v_call: TRBV7-2
j_call: TRBJ2-7
d_call: NA
cdr3_length: 14
cdr3_aa: CASTNNRVAYEQYF
cdr3_nt: TGTGCCAGCACCAACAATAGGGTGGCCTACGAGCAGTACTTC

clone_size: NA
v_call: TRBV7-9
j_call: TRBJ2-1
d_call: NA
cdr3_length: 14
cdr3_aa: CASSLNGPNNEQFF
cdr3_nt: TGTGCCAGCAGCTTGAACGGTCCCAACAATGAGCAGTTCTTC

clone_size: NA
v_call: TRBV19
j_call: TRBJ2-1
d_call: NA
cdr3_length: 17
cdr3_aa: CASSPPRADYSYNEQFF
cdr3_nt: TGTGCCAGTAGTCCTCCGAGGGCGGATTACTCCTACAATGAGCAGTTCTTC

clone_size: NA
v_call: TRBV5-1
j_call: TRBJ2-5
d_call: NA
cdr3_length: 15
cdr3_aa: CASSLSGRRGETQYF
cdr3_nt: TGCGCCAGCAGCTTGTCGGGTCGACGGGGAGAGACCCAGTACTTC

clone_size: NA
v_call: TRBV5-1
j_call: TRBJ1-1
d_call: NA
cdr3_length: 14
cdr3_aa: CASGNLAGNTEAFF
cdr3_nt: TGCGCCAGCGGGAACCTTGCAGGGAACACTGAAGCTTTCTTT

clone_size: once
v_call: TRBV6-5
j_call: TRBJ1-5
d_call: NA
cdr3_length: 16
cdr3_aa: CASSYSGIGRGQPQHF
cdr3_nt: TGTGCCAGCAGTTACTCGGGTATAGGGCGCGGACAGCCCCAGCATTTT

clone_size: NA
v_call: TRBV7-8
j_call: TRBJ1-2
d_call: NA
cdr3_length: 15
cdr3_aa: CASSARVSDDYGYTF
cdr3_nt: TGTGCCAGCAGCGCCCGGGTCTCGGATGACTATGGCTACACCTTC

clone_size: NA
v_call: TRBV7-3
j_call: TRBJ2-2
d_call: TRBD2
cdr3_length: 16
cdr3_aa: CASSLLAGRNTGELFF
cdr3_nt: TGTGCCAGCAGCTTACTAGCGGGAAGGAACACCGGGGAGCTGTTTTTT

clone_size: NA
v_call: TRBV30
j_call: TRBJ2-2
d_call: NA
cdr3_length: 14
cdr3_aa: CACLRTPNTGELFF
cdr3_nt: TGTGCCTGTCTCCGGACACCCAACACCGGGGAGCTGTTTTTT

clone_size: NA
v_call: TRBV19
j_call: TRBJ1-5
d_call: NA
cdr3_length: 16
cdr3_aa: CASSIEGFQRNQPQHF
cdr3_nt: TGTGCCAGTAGTATAGAAGGTTTCCAACGCAATCAGCCCCAGCATTTT

clone_size: NA
v_call: TRBV12-5
j_call: TRBJ2-2
d_call: NA
cdr3_length: 16
cdr3_aa: CASGLAGTAGTGELFF
cdr3_nt: TGTGCTAGTGGTTTGGCTGGGACAGCGGGCACCGGGGAGCTGTTTTTT

clone_size: NA
v_call: TRBV27
j_call: TRBJ2-3
d_call: NA
cdr3_length: 13
cdr3_aa: CASSFYREDTQYF
cdr3_nt: TGTGCCAGCAGTTTCTACAGGGAGGATACGCAGTATTTT

clone_size: NA
v_call: TRBV7-3
j_call: TRBJ2-2
d_call: TRBD2
cdr3_length: 15
cdr3_aa: CASSFQSGTVGELFF
cdr3_nt: TGTGCCAGCAGCTTCCAGAGCGGGACGGTCGGGGAGCTGTTTTTT

clone_size: NA
v_call: TRBV5-1
j_call: TRBJ2-5
d_call: TRBD2
cdr3_length: 16
cdr3_aa: CASSLGWLAGQETQYF
cdr3_nt: TGCGCCAGCAGCCTTGGGTGGCTAGCGGGACAAGAGACCCAGTACTTC

clone_size: NA
v_call: TRBV6-1
j_call: TRBJ1-1
d_call: NA
cdr3_length: 16
cdr3_aa: CASSDRSRVGVRAAFF
cdr3_nt: TGTGCCAGCAGTGATCGTTCGAGAGTCGGGGTTCGCGCGGCTTTCTTT

clone_size: NA
v_call: TRBV15
j_call: TRBJ2-3
d_call: NA
cdr3_length: 14
cdr3_aa: CATSTPGKGDTQYF
cdr3_nt: TGTGCCACCAGCACACCCGGTAAGGGAGATACGCAGTATTTT